Listed below are T cell receptor beta chains from one sample, sequenced in a study of regulatory T cells in long-lasting Graves disease. Using its own MiXCR run on the multiplex PCR reads, TCRdb lists one record per CDR3 protein. The data hold roughly 500,000 distinct CDR3 sequences, with approximately 12% observed a single time. These sequences were also reported in another study, on T cells in Graves' hyperthyroidism and ophthalmopathy.

The source material was peripheral blood mononuclear cells (PBMCs), sampled at new diagnosis, from a patient treated with antithyroid drugs. These receptor sequences come from a man aged 25 to 40 with Graves disease. CDR3s include the opening cysteine and the closing phenylalanine or tryptophan. A D gene is named only where the DNA matches it firmly. Rows may omit the clone size; those that give it use once, few, many or a size class.

TRBD2	TRBJ2-1	many	TRBV7-3	TGTGCCAGCAGCTGGTTTAGCGGGGGCCTCAATGAGCAGTTCTTC	CASSWFSGGLNEQFF
.	TRBJ2-1	.	TRBV29-1	TGCAGCGTTGAGGGAGGAAGCAATGAGCAGTTCTTC	CSVEGGSNEQFF
.	TRBJ2-1	many	TRBV30	TGTGCCTGGAGATCCTTTGAGCAGTTCTTC	CAWRSFEQFF
TRBD1	TRBJ2-7	many	TRBV5-1	TGCGCCAGCAGCTCAAAATATGGACAGGGCTACGAGCAGTACTTC	CASSSKYGQGYEQYF
.	TRBJ1-3	many	TRBV12-3/TRBV12-4	TGTGCCAGCAGTCCCCACAGTTCTGGAAACACCATATATTTT	CASSPHSSGNTIYF
TRBD2	TRBJ2-1	many	TRBV18	TGTGCCAGCTCACCACCGAGCACTAGCGGGAGTGAGCAGTTCTTC	CASSPPSTSGSEQFF
TRBD2	TRBJ2-5	.	TRBV20-1	TGCAGTGCTAGCGGGGCTAGCGGGATCGGGGAGACCCAGTACTTC	CSASGASGIGETQYF
TRBD2	TRBJ2-1	many	TRBV11-3	TGTGCCAGCAGCCGGGACTCGGGCGGGAGTATCTCCTACAATGAGCAGTTCTTC	CASSRDSGGSISYNEQFF
.	TRBJ2-7	few	TRBV29-1	TGCAGCGTTGTTCCAGGGGCTAAGAACGAGCAGTACTTC	CSVVPGAKNEQYF
.	TRBJ1-5	many	TRBV6-5	TGTGCCAGCAGTTACTCAGGCGGGACCACTAGCAATCAGCCCCAGCATTTT	CASSYSGGTTSNQPQHF
.	TRBJ2-3	many	TRBV20-1	TGCAGTGCTAGAGGTGTCAGCACAGATACGCAGTATTTT	CSARGVSTDTQYF
TRBD1	TRBJ2-7	many	TRBV7-9	TGTGCCAGCAGCGACAGGGATGCAGGCGTCGACGAGCAGTACTTC	CASSDRDAGVDEQYF
.	TRBJ1-1	many	TRBV6-1	TGTGCCAGCAGTGAAGTCCTTTCCAGCCACACTGAAGCTTTCTTT	CASSEVLSSHTEAFF
TRBD2	TRBJ2-1	many	TRBV12-3/TRBV12-4	TGTGCCAGCAGTTTACCAGCCCTAGCGGTACAGTTCTTC	CASSLPALAVQFF
TRBD1	TRBJ2-6	.	TRBV20-1	TGCAGTGCTTACAGGGGCTCTGGGGCCAACGTCCTGACTTTC	CSAYRGSGANVLTF
TRBD2	TRBJ2-7	many	TRBV11-2	TGTGCCAGCAGCCACGGGCTAGCGGGAGATATCGAGCAGTACTTC	CASSHGLAGDIEQYF
TRBD2	TRBJ2-7	.	TRBV6-1	TGTGCCAGCAAACCTAGCGGGATCGGCGAGCAGCACTTC	CASKPSGIGEQHF
.	TRBJ2-1	many	TRBV5-1	TGCGCCAGCAGCCCCGCCCTTGGGGCCGGGGAGCAGTTCTTC	CASSPALGAGEQFF
TRBD2	TRBJ2-5	many	TRBV7-2	TGTGCCAGCAGCTTAGGAGCGGGAGGGGGAGAGACCCAGTACTTC	CASSLGAGGGETQYF
.	TRBJ2-5	many	TRBV3-1	TGTGCCAGCAGCCGGGGGACTTCAGAGAGATGGGAGACCCAGTACTTC	CASSRGTSERWETQYF
.	TRBJ2-1	.	TRBV7-9	TGTGCCAGCAGCATAACGGGGAATGAGCAGTTCTTC	CASSITGNEQFF
TRBD2	TRBJ2-1	.	TRBV5-5	TGTGCCAGCAGCTTCGAGCGGGGGGCCTTCCTCTTC	CASSFERGAFLF
.	TRBJ2-3	many	TRBV3-1	TGTGCCAGCAGCCAAGGTCCCGGCGGGTATACGCAGTATTTT	CASSQGPGGYTQYF
.	TRBJ1-2	.	TRBV24-1	TGTGCCACCAGTGATTCTGGCGGTTCTGGAGACTATGGCTACACCTTC	CATSDSGGSGDYGYTF
.	TRBJ2-2	many	TRBV9	TGTGCCAGCAGCGTAGTTGCCGGGGAGCTGTTTTTT	CASSVVAGELFF
.	TRBJ2-5	.	TRBV25-1	TGTGCCAGCAGCCCCCGCCCCGCCCGGGGAGAGACCCAGTACTTC	CASSPRPARGETQYF
TRBD2	TRBJ2-3	.	TRBV19	TGTGCCACCAAACCGTATGCGGGAGAGGTCACAGCAGATACGCAGTATTTT	CATKPYAGEVTADTQYF
TRBD1	TRBJ2-1	.	TRBV9	TGTGCCAGCAGCGTAGCTGCGACAGGGGGCGCGTACAATGAGCAGTTCTTC	CASSVAATGGAYNEQFF
TRBD2	TRBJ2-3	.	TRBV3-1	TGTGCCAGCAGCCGCGGACTAGCGGGTCTCTCTAGCACAGATACGCAGTATTTT	CASSRGLAGLSSTDTQYF
TRBD2	TRBJ2-1	.	TRBV19	TGTGCCAGTAGTATTTCAGCGGGAGTGGGTAATGAGCAGTTCTTC	CASSISAGVGNEQFF
TRBD2	TRBJ2-7	.	TRBV20-1	TGCAGTGCTACCAGACTAGCGGGAGGGCGAATGCAGTACTTC	CSATRLAGGRMQYF
.	TRBJ1-5	few	TRBV10-2	TGCGCCAGCAGTGCCTGGAGGGAGCCCCTTAGGCCCCAGCATTTT	CASSAWREPLRPQHF
TRBD1	TRBJ1-6	.	TRBV20-1	TGCAGTGCTAGTGCGGCAGGGGGATGGAATTCACCCCTCCACTTT	CSASAAGGWNSPLHF
.	TRBJ2-7	.	TRBV30	TGTGCCTGGTTCGGGGGCGGAATGTACGAGCAGTACTTC	CAWFGGGMYEQYF
TRBD2	TRBJ2-2	.	TRBV2	TGTGCCAGCCCTGACCTAGCGGGAGGCCGGGGGGAGCTGTTTTTT	CASPDLAGGRGELFF
TRBD2	TRBJ2-1	many	TRBV20-1	TGCAGTGCTAGAGTCCGGACTAGCGGGATGAGCTCCTACAATGAGCAGTTCTTC	CSARVRTSGMSSYNEQFF
.	TRBJ2-7	few	TRBV20-1	TGCAGTGCTAGAGATCTAGGGGTGGGATCCTACGAGCAGTACTTC	CSARDLGVGSYEQYF
TRBD2	TRBJ2-2	few	TRBV6-2/TRBV6-3	TGTGCCAGCAGTTCCTATTCTAGCGGGAGGGCCCGAACCGGGGAGCTGTTTTTT	CASSSYSSGRARTGELFF
.	TRBJ2-2	many	TRBV2	TGTGCCACACTAAGCCACGACGGGGAGCTGTTTTTT	CATLSHDGELFF
.	TRBJ2-5	many	TRBV12-3/TRBV12-4	TGTGCCAGCAGTCCTAGACAGGCCGAGACCCAGTACTTC	CASSPRQAETQYF
.	TRBJ2-7	.	TRBV28	TGTGCCAGCAGCCAAAAACCCCGTTACGAGCAGTACTTC	CASSQKPRYEQYF
.	TRBJ1-5	many	TRBV6-2/TRBV6-3	TGTGCCAGCAGTTACTCGACTTGGGAGCCCCAGCATTTT	CASSYSTWEPQHF
TRBD1	TRBJ1-5	many	TRBV5-1	TGCGCCAGCAGCAAGGGACAGGGGACGGGTAGCAATCAGCCCCAGCATTTT	CASSKGQGTGSNQPQHF
TRBD2	TRBJ2-2	many	TRBV6-1	TGTGCCAGCAGATCCTTTAGCGGGAGTCCCACCGGGGAGCTGTTTTTT	CASRSFSGSPTGELFF
TRBD1	TRBJ2-6	.	TRBV20-1	TGCAGTGTCCTCCGGGACAGGGGTTCTGGGGCCAACGTCCTGACTTTC	CSVLRDRGSGANVLTF
TRBD2	TRBJ2-1	many	TRBV20-1	TGCAGTGCGGACCCCGGGACTAGCCCCTACAATGAGCAGTTCTTC	CSADPGTSPYNEQFF
TRBD2	TRBJ2-7	many	TRBV30	TGTGCCTGTTCTCCTCGAGGGAGGGCCCACGAGCAGTACTTC	CACSPRGRAHEQYF
.	TRBJ2-2	many	TRBV5-5	TGTGCCAGCAGCTTAGAGTGGGGCGGGGAGCTGTTTTTT	CASSLEWGGELFF
.	TRBJ2-3	few	TRBV3-1	TGTGCCAGCAGCCAACCACTAGGGGCGCAGTATTTT	CASSQPLGAQYF
TRBD1	TRBJ2-3	.	TRBV9	TGTGCCAGCAGCGTGTCACAGGGGGGCGAGGTAGTCTCAGATACGCAGTATTTT	CASSVSQGGEVVSDTQYF
.	TRBJ2-1	.	TRBV27	TGTGCCAGCAGTTTTCGAAAGGGGCGGAATGAGCAGTTCTTC	CASSFRKGRNEQFF
TRBD1	TRBJ1-4	many	TRBV2	TGTGCCAGTTTGTCCGGGACAGGGAATGAAAAACTGTTTTTT	CASLSGTGNEKLFF